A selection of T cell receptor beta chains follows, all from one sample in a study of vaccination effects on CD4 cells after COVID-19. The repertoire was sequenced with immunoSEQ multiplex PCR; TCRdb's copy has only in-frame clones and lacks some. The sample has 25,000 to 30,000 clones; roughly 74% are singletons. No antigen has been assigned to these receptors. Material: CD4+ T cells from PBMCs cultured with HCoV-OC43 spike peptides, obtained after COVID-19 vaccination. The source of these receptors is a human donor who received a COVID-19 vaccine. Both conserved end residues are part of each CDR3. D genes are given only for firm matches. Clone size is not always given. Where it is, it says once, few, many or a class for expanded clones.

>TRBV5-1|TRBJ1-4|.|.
CASSLDAGANEKLFF
TGCGCCAGCAGCTTGGATGCGGGGGCTAATGAAAAACTGTTTTTT
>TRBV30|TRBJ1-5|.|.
CAWSTGYNQPQHF
TGTGCCTGGAGTACGGGCTACAATCAGCCCCAGCATTTT
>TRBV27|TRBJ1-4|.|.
CASKKDLSGEKLFF
TGTGCCAGCAAGAAGGACTTATCGGGTGAAAAACTGTTTTTT
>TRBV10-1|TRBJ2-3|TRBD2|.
CASSESWASGSTDTQYF
TGCGCCAGCAGTGAGTCCTGGGCTAGCGGGAGCACAGATACGCAGTATTTT
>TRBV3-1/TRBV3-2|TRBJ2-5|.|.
CASSQNAETQYF
TGTGCCAGCAGCCAGAACGCGGAGACCCAGTACTTC
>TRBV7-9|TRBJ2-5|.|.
CASSLGSASYQETQYF
TGTGCCAGCAGCTTAGGGTCGGCTAGCTACCAAGAGACCCAGTACTTC
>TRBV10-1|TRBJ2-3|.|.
CASSERLNPDTQYF
TGCGCCAGCAGTGAAAGGCTTAACCCAGATACGCAGTATTTT
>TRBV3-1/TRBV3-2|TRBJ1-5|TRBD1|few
CASRGQGNQPQHF
TGTGCCAGCAGGGGACAGGGGAATCAGCCCCAGCATTTT
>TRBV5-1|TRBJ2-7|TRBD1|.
CASSGDRTGQYF
TGCGCCAGCAGCGGGGACAGGACGGGGCAGTACTTC
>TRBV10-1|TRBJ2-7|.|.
CASSESFGQGLRNDEQYF
TGCGCCAGCAGTGAGTCCTTCGGCCAGGGGCTACGGAACGACGAGCAGTACTTC
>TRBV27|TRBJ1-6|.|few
CASSLYQYNSPLHF
TGTGCCAGCAGTTTATATCAGTATAATTCACCCCTCCACTTT
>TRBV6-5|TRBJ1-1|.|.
CASSSQQGRGGGAAFF
TGTGCCAGCAGTTCTCAACAGGGACGGGGTGGGGGGGCAGCTTTCTTT
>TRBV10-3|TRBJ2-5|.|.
CATHRADQETQYF
TGTGCCACCCATCGGGCGGATCAAGAGACCCAGTACTTC